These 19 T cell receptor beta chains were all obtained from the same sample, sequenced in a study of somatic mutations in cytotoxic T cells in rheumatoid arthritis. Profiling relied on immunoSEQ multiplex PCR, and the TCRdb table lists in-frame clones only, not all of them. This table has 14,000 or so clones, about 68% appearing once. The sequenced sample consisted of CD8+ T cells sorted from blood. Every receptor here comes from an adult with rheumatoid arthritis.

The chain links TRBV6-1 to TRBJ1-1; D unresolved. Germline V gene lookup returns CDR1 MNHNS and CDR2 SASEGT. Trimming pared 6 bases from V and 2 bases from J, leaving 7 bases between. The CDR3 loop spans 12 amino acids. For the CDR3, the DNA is TGTGCCAGCAGGAGAACTAACACTGAAGCTTTCTTT. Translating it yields CASRRTNTEAFF.

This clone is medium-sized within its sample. The CDR3 nucleotides are TGTGCCAGCAGTTATGAGGGCGGAGGCCCCTACGAGCAGTACTTC. It specifies CASSYEGGGPYEQYF. The chain employs TRBV27 and TRBJ2-7, with a tentative D call TRBD2 (5 bases). The germline V gene encodes CDR1 MNHEY and CDR2 SMNVEV (reference sequence). V was trimmed by 4 bases and J by 2 bases, leaving 15 bases between them. This CDR3 region has 15 residues.

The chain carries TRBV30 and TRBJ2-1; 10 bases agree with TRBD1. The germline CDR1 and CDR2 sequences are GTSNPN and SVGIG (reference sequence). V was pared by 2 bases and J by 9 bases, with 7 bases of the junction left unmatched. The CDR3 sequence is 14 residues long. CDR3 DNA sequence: TGTGCCTGGAGTCCGGGACAGGGGCTTAGTGAGCAGTTCTTC. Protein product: CAWSPGQGLSEQFF.

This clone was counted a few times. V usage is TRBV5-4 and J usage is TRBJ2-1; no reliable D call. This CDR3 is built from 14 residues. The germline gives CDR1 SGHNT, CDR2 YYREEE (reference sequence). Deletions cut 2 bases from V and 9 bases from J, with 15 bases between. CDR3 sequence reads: CASSFGVAAGEQFF. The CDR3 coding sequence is TGTGCCAGCAGCTTTGGTGTGGCGGCAGGTGAGCAGTTCTTC.

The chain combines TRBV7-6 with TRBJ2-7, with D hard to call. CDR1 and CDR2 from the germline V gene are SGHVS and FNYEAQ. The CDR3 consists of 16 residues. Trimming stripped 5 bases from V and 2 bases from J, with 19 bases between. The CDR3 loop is CASSQRASNSAYEQYF. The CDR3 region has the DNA TGTGCCAGCAGCCAACGGGCGTCCAATTCCGCCTACGAGCAGTACTTC.

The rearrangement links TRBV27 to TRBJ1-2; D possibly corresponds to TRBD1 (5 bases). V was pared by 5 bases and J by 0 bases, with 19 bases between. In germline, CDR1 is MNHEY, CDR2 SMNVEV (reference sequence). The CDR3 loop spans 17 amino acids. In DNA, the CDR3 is TGTGCCAGCAGTGATAATGGATGGGGCAGATCTAACTATGGCTACACCTTC. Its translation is CASSDNGWGRSNYGYTF.

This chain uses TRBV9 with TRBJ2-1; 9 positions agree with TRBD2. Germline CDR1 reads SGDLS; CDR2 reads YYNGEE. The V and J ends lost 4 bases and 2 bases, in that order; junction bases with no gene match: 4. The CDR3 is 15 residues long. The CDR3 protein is CASSPQRGAYNEQFF. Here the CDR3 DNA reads TGTGCCAGCAGCCCTCAGCGGGGGGCCTACAATGAGCAGTTCTTC.

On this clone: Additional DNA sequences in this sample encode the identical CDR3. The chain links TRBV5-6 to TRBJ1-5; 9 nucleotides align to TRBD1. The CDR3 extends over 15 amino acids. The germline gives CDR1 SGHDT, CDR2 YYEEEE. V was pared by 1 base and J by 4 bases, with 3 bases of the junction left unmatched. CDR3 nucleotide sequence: TGTGCCAGCAGCTTGACAGGGGGCTGGAATCAGCCCCAGCATTTT. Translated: CASSLTGGWNQPQHF.

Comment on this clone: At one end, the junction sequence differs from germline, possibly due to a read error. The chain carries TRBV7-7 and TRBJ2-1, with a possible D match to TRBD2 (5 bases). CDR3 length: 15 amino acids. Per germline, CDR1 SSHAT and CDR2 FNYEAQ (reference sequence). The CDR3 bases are TGTGCTAGCAGCACCGGACGGGACTCCTACAATGAGCAGTTCTTC. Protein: CASSTGRDSYNEQFF. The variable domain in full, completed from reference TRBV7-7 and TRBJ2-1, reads GAGVSQSPRYKVTKRGQDVTLRCDPISSHATLYWYQQALGQGPEFLTYFNYEAQPDKSGLPSDRFSAERPEGSISTLTIQRTEQRDSAMYRCASSTGRDSYNEQFFGPGTRLTVL.

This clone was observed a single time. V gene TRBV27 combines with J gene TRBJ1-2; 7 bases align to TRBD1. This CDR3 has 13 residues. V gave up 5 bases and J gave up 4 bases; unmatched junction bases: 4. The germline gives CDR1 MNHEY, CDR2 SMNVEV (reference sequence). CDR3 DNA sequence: TGTGCCAGCAGTATTCCAGGGGGCTATGGCTACACCTTC. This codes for CASSIPGGYGYTF.

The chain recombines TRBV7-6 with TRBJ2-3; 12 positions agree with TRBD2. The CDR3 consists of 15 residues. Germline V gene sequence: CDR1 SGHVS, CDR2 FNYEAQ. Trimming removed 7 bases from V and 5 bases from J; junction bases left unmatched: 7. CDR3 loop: CASNLAGGQRDTQYF. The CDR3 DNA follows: TGTGCCAGCAATCTAGCGGGGGGGCAGAGAGATACGCAGTATTTT.

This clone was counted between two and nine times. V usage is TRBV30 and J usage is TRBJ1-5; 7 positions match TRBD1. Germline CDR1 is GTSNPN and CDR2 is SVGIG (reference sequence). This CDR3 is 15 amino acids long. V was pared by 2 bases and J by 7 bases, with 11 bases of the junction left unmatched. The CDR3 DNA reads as TGTGCCTGGAGTCAACTCGGACAGGAGGGCCAGCCCCAGCATTTT. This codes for CAWSQLGQEGQPQHF.

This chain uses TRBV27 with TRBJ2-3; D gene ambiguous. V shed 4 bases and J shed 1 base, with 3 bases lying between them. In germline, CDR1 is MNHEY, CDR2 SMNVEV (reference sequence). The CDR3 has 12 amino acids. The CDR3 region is CASSWGTDTQYF. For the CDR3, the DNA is TGTGCCAGCAGTTGGGGCACAGATACGCAGTATTTT.

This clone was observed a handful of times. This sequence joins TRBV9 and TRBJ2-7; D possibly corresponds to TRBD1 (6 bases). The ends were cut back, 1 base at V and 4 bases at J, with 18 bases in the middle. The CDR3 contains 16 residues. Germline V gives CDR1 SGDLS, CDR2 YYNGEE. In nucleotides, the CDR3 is TGTGCCAGCAGCGTATCTGGACAGCTGAGTCCGTACGAGCAGTACTTC. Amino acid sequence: CASSVSGQLSPYEQYF.

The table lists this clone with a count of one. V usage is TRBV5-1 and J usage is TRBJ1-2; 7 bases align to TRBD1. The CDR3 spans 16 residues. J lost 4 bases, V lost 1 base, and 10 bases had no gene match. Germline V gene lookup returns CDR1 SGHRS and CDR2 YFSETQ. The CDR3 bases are TGCGCCAGCAGCTTGCCTGACAGGGCTCGGTCCTATGGCTACACCTTC. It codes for CASSLPDRARSYGYTF.

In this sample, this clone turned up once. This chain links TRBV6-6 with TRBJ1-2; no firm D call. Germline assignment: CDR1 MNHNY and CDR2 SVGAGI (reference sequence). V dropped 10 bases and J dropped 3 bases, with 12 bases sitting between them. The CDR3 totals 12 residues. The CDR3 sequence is CANGRPHYGYTF. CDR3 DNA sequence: TGTGCCAACGGACGGCCCCACTATGGCTACACCTTC.

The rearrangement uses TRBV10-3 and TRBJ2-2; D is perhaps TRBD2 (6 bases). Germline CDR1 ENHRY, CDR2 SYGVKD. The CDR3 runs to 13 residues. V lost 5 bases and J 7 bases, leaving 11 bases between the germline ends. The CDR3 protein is CAISSREDGELFF. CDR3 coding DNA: TGTGCCATCAGTAGCAGGGAGGACGGGGAGCTGTTTTTT.

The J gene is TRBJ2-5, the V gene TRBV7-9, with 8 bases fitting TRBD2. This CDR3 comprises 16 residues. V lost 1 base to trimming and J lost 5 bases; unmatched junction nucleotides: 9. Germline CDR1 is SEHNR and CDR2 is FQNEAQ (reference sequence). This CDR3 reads CASSLGKAGVGETQYF. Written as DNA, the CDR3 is TGTGCCAGCAGCTTAGGGAAAGCGGGAGTAGGGGAGACCCAGTACTTC.

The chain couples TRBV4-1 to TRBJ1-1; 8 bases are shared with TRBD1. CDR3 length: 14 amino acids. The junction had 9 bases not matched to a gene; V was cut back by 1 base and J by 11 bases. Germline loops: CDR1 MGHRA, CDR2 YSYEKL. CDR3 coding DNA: TGCGCCAGCAGCCAAGTAGGGACAGGACATCTCGCTTTCTTT. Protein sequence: CASSQVGTGHLAFF.